A single sample is the source of the 16 T cell receptor beta chains below, sequenced in a study of blood T cells in healthy people across ages. For the second PCR, which ran for about 6 to 11 cycles, a sample-barcoded 5' primer and a J-beta primer mix were used. MiXCR, applied by TCRdb to the 5' RACE reads, yields one record per CDR3 protein. The sample shows 1.8 million or so distinct CDR3 sequences, around 42% of them seen only once. The source material was blood. The receptors derive from a human donor in good health.

This clonotype was seen a few times. J is TRBJ2-2 and V is TRBV9; 9 bases match TRBD1. This CDR3 is 16 amino acids long. Germline V gene data show CDR1 as SGDLS and CDR2 as YYNGEE. J was trimmed by 3 bases and V by 2 bases; bases with no gene match: 5. The CDR3 here is CASSVDRGIYTGELFF. The CDR3, as DNA: TGTGCCAGCAGCGTTGACAGGGGGATTTACACCGGGGAGCTGTTTTTT.

In its sample, this clonotype was seen many times. This rearrangement joins TRBV7-6 to TRBJ1-2; no definite D call. Germline V lookup: CDR1 SGHVS, CDR2 FNYEAQ. This CDR3 is 12 amino acids long. Trimming shortened V by 5 bases and J by 6 bases, and 10 bases separated the two germline ends. CDR3 in DNA: TGTGCCAGCAGCCAACTTCGGGATGGCTACACCTTC. Its protein product is CASSQLRDGYTF.

The rearrangement links TRBV7-2 to TRBJ2-5; 11 positions match TRBD2. Unmatched junction bases numbered 12, after V lost 8 bases and J lost 4 bases. CDR3 length: 16 residues. The V gene's germline CDR1 is SGHTA and CDR2 FQGNSA. The CDR3 sequence is CASQGVAGGSPETQYF. The CDR3 DNA follows: TGTGCCAGCCAGGGGGTAGCGGGGGGGTCCCCAGAGACCCAGTACTTC.

The chain is built from TRBV11-2 and TRBJ2-4; 9 bases are shared with TRBD1. J was trimmed by 13 bases and V by 0 bases; bases with no gene match: 10. This CDR3 contains 15 residues. Germline V gene lookup returns CDR1 SGHAT and CDR2 FQNNGV. The CDR3 DNA sequence: TGTGCCAGCAGCTTAGACGGGACAGGGTTTCGGGAGCAGTACTTC. Translating it yields CASSLDGTGFREQYF.

J is TRBJ2-5 and V is TRBV7-2, with TRBD2 matching 14 bases. This CDR3 has 13 residues. V lost 8 bases, J lost 11 bases, and 7 bases stayed unmatched. Germline V CDR1 and CDR2: SGHTA, FQGNSA. The CDR3 region has the DNA TGTGCCAGCGGACTAGCGGGGGGACCTGAGCAGTACTTC. Its translation is CASGLAGGPEQYF.

The V call is TRBV20-1, the J call TRBJ2-7; D is ambiguous. The J call may be wrong; the DNA end is better matched by TRBJ2-5. The germline V gene has CDR1 DFQATT and CDR2 SNEGSKA (reference sequence). The CDR3 totals 12 residues. Written as DNA, the CDR3 is TGCAGTGCTAGAAACAGAGGAGAGACCCAGTACTTC. Residues: CSARNRGETQYF.

The chain links TRBV5-5 to TRBJ2-1; D not certain. Germline V gives CDR1 SGHKS, CDR2 YYEKEE (reference sequence). This CDR3 has 14 amino acids. Trimming took 0 bases from V and 7 from J, leaving 11 bases between them. CDR3 amino acids: CASSLVGRPNEQFF. The CDR3 DNA reads TGTGCCAGCAGCTTGGTGGGCAGGCCAAATGAGCAGTTCTTC.

In the case of this clonotype: At one boundary the junction diverges from the germline segment, which might be a read error. In DNA form, the CDR3 reads TGTGCCAGCAGCTTAGCGAGACTAGCGGGGAGTGAGCAGGTCTTC. As protein: CASSLARLAGSEQVF. The chain combines TRBV7-8 with TRBJ2-1; 11 bases are shared with TRBD2. From germline, CDR1 is SGHVS and CDR2 FQNEAQ. The CDR3 loop spans 15 amino acids.

With regard to this clonotype: One end of the junction fails to match germline, which may point to a read error. J is TRBJ2-7 and V is TRBV12-3 or TRBV12-4; weak D call: TRBD1 (6 bases). This CDR3 is built from 15 residues. CDR3 bases: TGTGCCATCAGTGAGTCCAGGGGTGGGACCTACGAGCAGTACTTC. This gives the protein CAISESRGGTYEQYF.

This chain joins TRBV25-1 and TRBJ2-6, with D unresolved. Trimming took off 8 bases at V and 0 bases at J, with 8 bases between the two ends. From germline, CDR1 is MGHDK and CDR2 SYGVNS. The CDR3 loop spans 14 amino acids. DNA for the CDR3: TGTGCCAGCTCCAGGCACTCTGGGGCCAACGTCCTGACTTTC. Its translation is CASSRHSGANVLTF.

The CDR3 sequence is CASSGRGKSSYEQYF. The CDR3 nucleotides read TGTGCCAGCAGTGGCCGGGGCAAGAGCTCCTACGAGCAGTACTTC. The J gene is TRBJ2-7, the V gene TRBV28; D possibly matches TRBD1 or TRBD2 (5 bases each). Trimming took 5 bases from V and 0 from J, leaving 14 bases between them. Germline lookup yields CDR1 MDHEN and CDR2 SYDVKM. The CDR3 sequence is 15 residues long.

This clonotype was seen ten or more times. The chain employs TRBV7-3 and TRBJ1-1; D gene ambiguous. The CDR3 is 13 residues long. Germline CDR1 is SGHTA and CDR2 is FQGTGA. Trimming shortened V by 5 bases and J by 3 bases, and 10 bases separated the two germline ends. The CDR3 sequence is CASSVRTDTEAFF. The DNA for the CDR3 is TGTGCCAGCAGCGTAAGGACCGACACTGAAGCTTTCTTT.

The CDR3 region is CASSFTGDHTDTQYF. The CDR3 nucleotides read TGTGCCAGCAGCTTTACAGGGGATCACACAGATACGCAGTATTTT. The chain employs TRBV5-5 and TRBJ2-3; 7 positions match TRBD1. The J segment lost 2 bases and the V segment lost 2 bases, leaving 5 bases of the junction unmatched. Germline V gene sequence: CDR1 SGHKS, CDR2 YYEKEE (reference sequence). This CDR3 comprises 15 residues.

Written as DNA, the CDR3 is TGCAGCGTTACCGGGACAGGGAAATCCTACGAGCAGTACTTC. As protein: CSVTGTGKSYEQYF. The V call is TRBV29-1, the J call TRBJ2-7; 9 bases align to TRBD1. J gave up 1 base and V 5 bases, and 6 bases lay outside the gene matches. In germline, CDR1 is SQVTM, CDR2 ANQGSEA. The CDR3 sequence is 14 residues long.

The chain uses TRBV2 and TRBJ2-1, with TRBD2 identical over 8 bases. The CDR3 is 16 amino acids. V gave up 3 bases and J gave up 1 base; unmatched junction bases: 5. Germline loops: CDR1 SNHLY, CDR2 FYNNEI. The CDR3 loop reads CASSDPGLGSYNEQFF. Written as DNA, the CDR3 is TGTGCCAGCAGTGACCCGGGACTAGGGTCCTACAATGAGCAGTTCTTC.

This clonotype was seen a few times. The genes are TRBV20-1 and TRBJ1-4, with a possible D match to TRBD1 (5 bases). The germline CDR1 and CDR2 sequences are DFQATT and SNEGSKA (reference sequence). The V end was cut by 0 bases, the J end by 14 bases, with 25 bases between. CDR3 length equals 16 residues. The CDR3, as DNA: TGCAGTGCTAGAGATGAGGGGAAGGCCGCTCGGTATCGTCTGTTTTTT. Its translation: CSARDEGKAARYRLFF.